This entry describes one TCR beta chain. Germline is not matched at one junction end, which may reflect a read error. These data originate in a study of blood T cell repertoires in COVID-19. About the study: Samples taken during acute and convalescent COVID-19 were collected in the United States, Italy and Spain. In each case, the material was cDNA or gDNA derived from T cells, B-cell-depleted T cells, or PBMCs.

In the original processing: Nucleated cell number was recorded as an estimate derived from reference gene primer amplification. Produced via immunoSEQ multiplex PCR; TCRdb's table is partial and in-frame only. The DNA was the basis for D and trimming; V, J and clone size are from that table. The repertoire consists of 110,000 or so clones, with about 75% occurring once and the leading ten covering approximately 19%. The germline gives CDR1 SGHAT, CDR2 FQNNGV. The CDR3 totals 13 residues. Sequencing input: peripheral blood. The gene calls are TRBV11-2 and TRBJ1-1; 8 bases map to TRBD1. This sequence was found in a woman in her 70s with acute or convalescent COVID-19. CDR3 in amino acids: CASNLGGQGRAFF. CDR3 coding DNA: TGTGCCAGCAACTTAGGAGGACAGGGTAGGGCTTTCTTT.